The 7 T cell receptor beta chains presented below share a single source sample, sequenced in a study of PD-L1 blockade in urothelial cancer. The assay was immunoSEQ multiplex PCR, and TCRdb's table has in-frame clones only and misses some. Of some 100,000 clones listed, roughly 90% are singletons. Time point described: pretreatment peripheral blood. This specimen consisted of PBMCs, obtained around atezolizumab (anti-PD-L1) treatment. These receptors were collected from a woman of 80 years or more with urothelial cancer.

The genes are TRBV4-2 and TRBJ2-1; 7 nucleotides align to TRBD1. Germline CDR1 reads LGHNA; CDR2 reads YNFKEQ. The CDR3 runs to 16 residues. V trimming: 6 bases; J trimming: 8 bases; junction bases outside the gene matches: 16. CDR3 residues: CASSLKRQGRGDEQFF. CDR3 in DNA: TGTGCCAGCAGTTTAAAACGACAGGGACGTGGCGATGAGCAGTTCTTC.

There are a few counts of this clone. The chain combines TRBV2 with TRBJ2-7; tentatively, D is TRBD2 (6 bases). Germline CDR1 reads SNHLY; CDR2 reads FYNNEI. V gave up 6 bases and J gave up 2 bases, with 14 bases separating them. This CDR3 region has 14 residues. Here the CDR3 reads CASRDRDFTYEQYF. For the CDR3, the DNA is TGTGCCAGCAGAGACCGGGACTTCACCTACGAGCAGTACTTC.

The V gene is TRBV7-8, the J gene TRBJ2-5; D remains unclear. CDR1 SGHVS and CDR2 FQNEAQ come from the germline V gene. Trimming removed 5 bases from V and 7 bases from J, with 17 bases in between. CDR3 length: 14 residues. For the CDR3, the DNA is TGTGCCAGCAGCCCACCCTACAACCGAGGGACCCAGTACTTC. Amino acids: CASSPPYNRGTQYF. Based on the CDR3 plus reference TRBV7-8 and TRBJ2-5, the full variable domain is GAGVSQSPRYKVAKRGQDVALRCDPISGHVSLFWYQQALGQGPEFLTYFQNEAQLDKSGLPSDRFFAERPEGSVSTLKIQRTQQEDSAVYLCASSPPYNRGTQYFGPGTRLLVL.

This chain connects TRBV2 to TRBJ2-3; 9 positions agree with TRBD2. Germline V gene lookup returns CDR1 SNHLY and CDR2 FYNNEI. The ends lost 6 bases at V and 3 bases at J; junction bases unmatched: 4. The CDR3 spans 14 residues. CDR3 bases: TGTGCCAGCAGATTTGCGGGAGGGACAGATACGCAGTATTTT. It specifies CASRFAGGTDTQYF.

The chain combines TRBV2 with TRBJ2-2, with 15 bases aligning to TRBD2. The CDR3 extends over 16 amino acids. Trimming cost V 6 bases and J 8 bases; bases outside gene matches: 7. CDR1 SNHLY and CDR2 FYNNEI come from the germline V gene. CDR3 residues: CASRKGLAGGLGELFF. The CDR3 region has the DNA TGTGCCAGCAGGAAGGGACTAGCGGGAGGCTTGGGGGAGCTGTTTTTT.

This sequence joins TRBV7-6 and TRBJ2-5; 9 bases fit TRBD2. This CDR3 has 17 residues. The V gene's germline CDR1 is SGHVS and CDR2 FNYEAQ. V shed 1 base, J shed 5 bases, and the junction held 11 bases outside the gene matches. The CDR3: CASSLEAGGPGRETQYF. For the CDR3, the DNA is TGTGCCAGCAGCTTAGAGGCGGGAGGGCCGGGTCGGGAGACCCAGTACTTC.

The CDR3 DNA follows: TGTGCCAGCTCACCAAAGAGCACTAGCGGGAGGAACACCGGGGAGCTGTTTTTT. Protein: CASSPKSTSGRNTGELFF. This chain joins TRBV18 and TRBJ2-2; 11 bases match TRBD2. V lost 2 bases and J lost 1; bases outside the gene matches: 6. The CDR3 extends over 18 amino acids. The germline V gene encodes CDR1 KGHSH and CDR2 LQKENI.